The next 28 T cell receptor beta chains were all read from a single sample in a study of blood T cell repertoires in COVID-19. Sequenced by immunoSEQ multiplex PCR; TCRdb stores in-frame clones only, minus some. The table records about 66,000 clones, just under 90% of them present only once. Sequenced sample: peripheral blood. All receptors derive from a man in his sixties with acute or convalescent COVID-19.

In its sample, this clone was seen a few times. The chain carries TRBV2 and TRBJ1-6; TRBD1 matches 7 bases. Germline V gene lookup returns CDR1 SNHLY and CDR2 FYNNEI. J gave up 10 bases and V 6 bases, and 12 bases lay outside the gene matches. The CDR3 consists of 15 residues. CDR3 nucleotides: TGTGCCAGCAGGGAGCAGGGGGGTGGAAGGTCACCCCTCCACTTT. Translation gives CASREQGGGRSPLHF.

The J gene is TRBJ1-5, the V gene TRBV28, with 8 bases fitting TRBD1. From germline, CDR1 is MDHEN and CDR2 SYDVKM. The V segment lost 6 bases and the J segment 6 bases; nucleotides outside the gene matches: 7. This CDR3 has 14 amino acids. The CDR3 DNA reads TGTGCCAGCAGCCACTCACAGGGGGTTCAGCCCCAGCATTTT. Translated: CASSHSQGVQPQHF.

The J gene is TRBJ2-1, the V gene TRBV6-1; weak D call: TRBD2 (6 bases). Germline V gene lookup returns CDR1 MNHNS and CDR2 SASEGT. The V end lost 3 bases, the J end lost 4 bases, and 13 bases lay between the germline ends. The CDR3 length is 15 residues. CDR3 amino acids: CASSERDSGYNEQFF. DNA for the CDR3: TGTGCCAGCAGTGAGCGAGACAGCGGGTACAATGAGCAGTTCTTC.

The chain links TRBV3-1 (or the pseudogene TRBV3-2) to TRBJ1-3; TRBD1 matches at 7 bases. In germline, CDR1 is LGHDT, CDR2 YNNKEL (reference sequence). V was pared by 4 bases and J by 0 bases, with 6 bases of the junction left unmatched. This CDR3 comprises 16 residues. In DNA form, the CDR3 reads TGTGCCAGCAGCCCTGGGGGACAGCTCTCTGGAAACACCATATATTTT. Residues: CASSPGGQLSGNTIYF.

The chain carries TRBV11-2 and TRBJ1-4, with D possibly TRBD1 on 5 matching bases. CDR3 length equals 16 residues. The germline V gene encodes CDR1 SGHAT and CDR2 FQNNGV. The germline V and J ends were trimmed by 2 bases and 4 bases, with 14 bases remaining between them. The CDR3 DNA is TGTGCCAGCAGCTTAAACCCGGGACTCATTAATGAAAAACTGTTTTTT. This sequence encodes CASSLNPGLINEKLFF. Variable domain in full (rest from reference TRBV11-2 and TRBJ1-4): EAGVAQSPRYKIIEKRQSVAFWCNPISGHATLYWYQQILGQGPKLLIQFQNNGVVDDSQLPKDRFSAERLKGVDSTLKIQPAKLEDSAVYLCASSLNPGLINEKLFFGSGTQLSVL.

The V and J genes are TRBV14 and TRBJ2-1, with 8 bases that match TRBD2. Germline V CDR1 and CDR2: SGHDN, FVKESK. The CDR3 loop spans 17 amino acids. After removal of 1 base from V and 6 bases from J, the junction contained 11 bases not matched to a gene. This CDR3 reads CASSQAAERGRSNEQFF. As DNA, the CDR3 is TGTGCCAGCAGCCAAGCAGCCGAGCGGGGGCGTTCCAATGAGCAGTTCTTC.

This chain joins TRBV6-2 or TRBV6-3 and TRBJ2-6; no clear D gene. The V end lost 5 bases, the J end lost 0 bases, and 8 bases lay between the germline ends. The germline gives CDR1 MNHEY, CDR2 SVGEGT. This CDR3 region has 15 residues. The CDR3 sequence is CASSRDSSGANVLTF. DNA for the CDR3: TGTGCCAGCAGTCGTGACTCCTCTGGGGCCAACGTCCTGACTTTC.

The chain joins TRBV6-6 to TRBJ1-6; 12 positions match TRBD1. Losses at the gene ends were 4 bases for V and 14 bases for J; bases not matched to a gene: 6. The CDR3 contains 14 residues. CDR1 is MNHNY, CDR2 SVGAGI, per germline (reference sequence). The CDR3 DNA reads as TGTGCCAGCAGTTTCGGGACAGGGGGCAAGTCCCTCCACTTT. The encoded protein is CASSFGTGGKSLHF.

V usage is TRBV6-4 and J usage is TRBJ1-6, with unresolved D. The CDR3 covers 13 residues. Germline CDR1 and CDR2: MRHNA and SNTAGT. V gave up 3 bases and J gave up 12 bases, with 12 bases separating them. The CDR3 here is CASSEETRGPLHF. The DNA for the CDR3 is TGTGCCAGCAGTGAGGAGACACGGGGACCCCTCCACTTT.

This rearrangement joins TRBV18 to TRBJ1-1; TRBD1 might be the D (6 bases). The CDR3 loop spans 16 amino acids. Between the trimmed V and J ends, which lost 2 bases and 10 bases, there was a span of 23 bases. Germline values: CDR1 KGHSH, CDR2 LQKENI. CDR3 DNA: TGTGCCAGCTCACCAATACCAACAGGGAGACTTAGGGGAGCTTTCTTT. Translating gives CASSPIPTGRLRGAFF.

V gene TRBV4-1 combines with J gene TRBJ1-6; TRBD1 might be the D (6 bases). Trimming pared 5 bases from V and 2 bases from J, leaving 13 bases between. This CDR3 contains 16 residues. Germline lookup yields CDR1 MGHRA and CDR2 YSYEKL. The CDR3 reads CASSTRQAAYNSPLHF. CDR3 nucleotides: TGCGCCAGCAGCACCAGACAGGCCGCCTATAATTCACCCCTCCACTTT.

In its sample, this clone was seen once. CDR3 in amino acids: CATSRDLLAKNIQYF. CDR3 in DNA: TGTGCCACCAGCAGAGACCTTTTAGCCAAAAACATTCAGTACTTC. The rearrangement joins TRBV15 to TRBJ2-4; D not certain. Germline CDR1 and CDR2: LNHNV and YYDKDF (reference sequence). The V end was cut by 0 bases, the J end by 0 bases, with 6 bases between. CDR3 size: 15 residues.

V usage is TRBV3-1 (or the pseudogene TRBV3-2) and J usage is TRBJ2-7; tentatively, D is TRBD1 (6 bases). The V gene's germline CDR1 is LGHDT and CDR2 YNNKEL (reference sequence). The CDR3 spans 15 residues. V lost 4 bases, J lost 4 bases, and 17 bases lay in between. The CDR3 sequence is CASSLPTGRGYEQYF. As DNA, the CDR3 is TGTGCCAGCAGCCTACCGACAGGCCGCGGGTACGAGCAGTACTTC.

This sequence joins TRBV10-3 and TRBJ1-6; 7 positions match TRBD1. With V trimmed by 3 bases and J by 14 bases, 7 bases remained unmatched. There are 13 residues in the CDR3. Germline CDR1 is ENHRY and CDR2 is SYGVKD. The CDR3 reads CAISDGDSWALHF. The CDR3 DNA sequence: TGTGCCATCAGTGATGGGGACAGTTGGGCCCTCCACTTT.

The rearrangement uses TRBV5-1 and TRBJ2-7; no clear D gene. Deletions cut 2 bases from V and 2 bases from J, with 17 bases between. CDR3 length: 16 amino acids. From germline, CDR1 is SGHRS and CDR2 YFSETQ. CDR3 residues: CASSFSPDTVAYEQYF. The CDR3 coding sequence is TGCGCCAGCAGCTTCTCACCCGATACAGTTGCCTACGAGCAGTACTTC. Full variable domain (remainder filled in from reference TRBV5-1 and TRBJ2-7): KAGVTQTPRYLIKTRGQQVTLSCSPISGHRSVSWYQQTPGQGLQFLFEYFSETQRNKGNFPGRFSGRQFSNSRSEMNVSTLELGDSALYLCASSFSPDTVAYEQYFGPGTRLTVT.

The J gene is TRBJ2-1, the V gene TRBV5-1, with 9 bases aligning to TRBD2. V was clipped by 0 bases and J by 8 bases; unmatched bases: 12. CDR3 length equals 17 residues. Germline CDR1 and CDR2: SGHRS and YFSETQ. The CDR3 DNA follows: TGCGCCAGCAGCTTGGAGAGCGGGGGGCGACCCTTATATGAGCAGTTCTTC. Residues: CASSLESGGRPLYEQFF.

This clone showed up just once. The chain is built from TRBV9 and TRBJ2-1; 7 nucleotides agree with TRBD2. Germline V gives CDR1 SGDLS, CDR2 YYNGEE. The CDR3 is 15 amino acids. The trim removed 4 bases at V and 0 bases at J, leaving 4 bases unmatched. The DNA of the CDR3 is TGTGCCAGCAGCCCCGGGGGGACCTCCTACAATGAGCAGTTCTTC. Translating it yields CASSPGGTSYNEQFF.

The V and J genes are TRBV19 and TRBJ2-2; tentatively, D is TRBD2 (5 bases). Germline values: CDR1 LNHDA, CDR2 SQIVND (reference sequence). V was clipped by 4 bases and J by 4 bases, with 7 bases between them. The CDR3 runs to 13 residues. The CDR3 nucleotides are TGTGCCAGTAGTACCCGGGGCACCGGGGAGCTGTTTTTT. Its protein product is CASSTRGTGELFF.

V gene TRBV3-1 (or the pseudogene TRBV3-2) combines with J gene TRBJ1-6; weak D call: TRBD1 (5 bases). CDR1 and CDR2 from the germline V gene are LGHDT and YNNKEL (reference sequence). The V end was cut by 0 bases, the J end by 10 bases, with 13 bases between. The CDR3 spans 15 residues. CDR3 DNA sequence: TGTGCCAGCAGCCAAGAAAACAGGTTCCAATCACCCCTCCACTTT. Translation: CASSQENRFQSPLHF.

V is TRBV5-8 and J is TRBJ2-5, with D possibly being TRBD1 (8 bases). With 2 bases removed from V and 8 bases from J, the gap between germline ends came to 16 bases. The CDR3 has 14 amino acids. CDR1 and CDR2 (germline): SGHTS, YDEGEE. Here the CDR3 DNA reads TGTGCCAGCAGCTTCTTTACAGGGGGGGGAACCCAGTACTTC. Its protein product is CASSFFTGGGTQYF.

The chain carries TRBV5-1 and TRBJ1-2; 7 bases line up with TRBD1. The V gene end was trimmed by 4 bases and the J gene end by 6 bases; junction bases not matched to a gene: 18. The CDR3 consists of 17 residues. Looked up from germline, CDR1 is SGHRS and CDR2 is YFSETQ. CDR3 loop: CASSQAVRTQGNDGYTF. CDR3 nucleotides: TGCGCCAGCAGCCAGGCCGTCCGGACACAGGGGAATGATGGCTACACCTTC.

This chain connects TRBV24-1 to TRBJ2-7; 11 bases agree with TRBD1. V trimming: 4 bases; J trimming: 2 bases; junction bases outside the gene matches: 9. Germline-derived CDR1 and CDR2 are KGHDR and SFDVKD. The CDR3 runs to 17 residues. CDR3 loop: CATSEQTGTGGTYEQYF. DNA of the CDR3: TGTGCCACCAGTGAACAGACCGGGACAGGGGGGACCTACGAGCAGTACTTC.

The chain employs TRBV7-9 and TRBJ2-5, with 8 bases lining up with TRBD2. CDR3 length: 16 amino acids. Looked up from germline, CDR1 is SEHNR and CDR2 is FQNEAQ (reference sequence). Trimming took 1 base from V and 3 from J; bases not matched to a gene: 7. The CDR3 spells CASSLGAGGAKETQYF. CDR3 in DNA: TGTGCCAGCAGCTTAGGGGCCGGGGGGGCCAAAGAGACCCAGTACTTC.

V gene TRBV5-4 combines with J gene TRBJ2-1, with 11 bases fitting TRBD1. Germline trimming cut 1 base from V and 6 bases from J; bases unmatched to any gene: 3. Per the germline V gene, CDR1 is SGHNT and CDR2 is YYREEE (reference sequence). The CDR3 has 15 amino acids. CDR3 coding DNA: TGTGCCAGCAGCTTGAAGGGACAGGGGGTCAATGAGCAGTTCTTC. This codes for CASSLKGQGVNEQFF. The whole variable domain, remainder taken from reference TRBV5-4 and TRBJ2-1, is ETGVTQSPTHLIKTRGQQVTLRCSSQSGHNTVSWYQQALGQGPQFIFQYYREEENGRGNFPPRFSGLQFPNYSSELNVNALELDDSALYLCASSLKGQGVNEQFFGPGTRLTVL.

V usage is TRBV18 and J usage is TRBJ1-4; no clear D gene. Per the germline V gene, CDR1 is KGHSH and CDR2 is LQKENI. V dropped 4 bases and J dropped 0 bases, with 3 bases sitting between them. This CDR3 contains 13 residues. The CDR3 DNA sequence: TGTGCCAGCTCACTAGCAACTAATGAAAAACTGTTTTTT. Amino acids: CASSLATNEKLFF.

The rearrangement uses TRBV5-6 and TRBJ2-7; 9 bases agree with TRBD1. Trimming removed 4 bases from V and 4 bases from J; junction bases left unmatched: 9. Germline CDR1 SGHDT, CDR2 YYEEEE. The CDR3 runs to 15 residues. CDR3 in amino acids: CASSATGQGFYEQYF. Written as DNA, the CDR3 is TGTGCCAGCAGCGCTACGGGACAGGGTTTTTACGAGCAGTACTTC.

The J gene is TRBJ1-3, the V gene TRBV4-1; D is unclear. V was pared by 1 base and J by 3 bases, with 7 bases between. The CDR3 runs 14 residues. The germline V gene encodes CDR1 MGHRA and CDR2 YSYEKL. The CDR3 spells CASSQVLGGNTIYF. The CDR3 bases are TGCGCCAGCAGCCAAGTGCTCGGTGGAAACACCATATATTTT.

This clone was observed a single time. The V gene is TRBV19, the J gene TRBJ1-1, with D hard to call. The V and J ends lost 3 bases and 6 bases respectively, with 11 bases between them. The germline CDR1 and CDR2 sequences are LNHDA and SQIVND (reference sequence). The CDR3 runs 13 residues. CDR3: CASSITTVAEAFF. The CDR3 DNA reads as TGTGCCAGTAGTATCACCACAGTCGCTGAAGCTTTCTTT.